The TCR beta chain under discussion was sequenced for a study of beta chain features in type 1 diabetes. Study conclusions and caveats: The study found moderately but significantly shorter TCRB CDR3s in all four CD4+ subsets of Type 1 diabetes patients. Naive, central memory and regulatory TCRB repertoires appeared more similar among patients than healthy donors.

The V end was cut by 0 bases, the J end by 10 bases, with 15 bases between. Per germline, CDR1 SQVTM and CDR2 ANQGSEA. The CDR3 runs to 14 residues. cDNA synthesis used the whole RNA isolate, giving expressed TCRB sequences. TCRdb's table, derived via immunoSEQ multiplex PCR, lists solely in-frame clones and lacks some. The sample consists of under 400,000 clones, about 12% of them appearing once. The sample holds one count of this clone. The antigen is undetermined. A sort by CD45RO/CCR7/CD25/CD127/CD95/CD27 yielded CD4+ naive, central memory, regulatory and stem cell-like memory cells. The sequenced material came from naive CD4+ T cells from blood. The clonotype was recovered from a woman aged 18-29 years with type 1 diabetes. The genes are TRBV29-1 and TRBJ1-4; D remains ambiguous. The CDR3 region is CSVEDRGIPPKLFF. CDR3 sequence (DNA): TGCAGCGTTGAAGATCGAGGGATCCCCCCAAAACTGTTTTTT.